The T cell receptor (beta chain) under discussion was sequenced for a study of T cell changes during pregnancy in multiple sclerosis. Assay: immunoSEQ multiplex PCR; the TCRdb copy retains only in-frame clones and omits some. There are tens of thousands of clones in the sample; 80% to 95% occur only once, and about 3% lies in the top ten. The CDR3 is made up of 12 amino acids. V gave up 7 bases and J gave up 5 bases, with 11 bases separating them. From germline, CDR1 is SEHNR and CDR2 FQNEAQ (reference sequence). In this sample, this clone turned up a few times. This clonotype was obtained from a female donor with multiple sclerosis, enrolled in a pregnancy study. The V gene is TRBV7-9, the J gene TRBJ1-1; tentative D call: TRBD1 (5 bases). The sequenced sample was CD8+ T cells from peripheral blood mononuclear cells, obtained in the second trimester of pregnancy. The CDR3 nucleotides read TGTGCCAGCACCCCGGGGGTGACTGAAGCTTTCTTT. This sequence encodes CASTPGVTEAFF.